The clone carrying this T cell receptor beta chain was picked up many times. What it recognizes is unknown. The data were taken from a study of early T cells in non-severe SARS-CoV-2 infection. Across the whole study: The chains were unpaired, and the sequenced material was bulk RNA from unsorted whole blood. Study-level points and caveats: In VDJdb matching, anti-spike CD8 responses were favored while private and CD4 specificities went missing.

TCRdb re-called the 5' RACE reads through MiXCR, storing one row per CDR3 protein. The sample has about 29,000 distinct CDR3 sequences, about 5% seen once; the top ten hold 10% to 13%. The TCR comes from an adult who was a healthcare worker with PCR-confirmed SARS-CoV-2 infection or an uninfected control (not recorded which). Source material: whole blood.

This CDR3 reads CASSFDPHPGNTEAFF. CDR3 DNA: TGTGCCAGCAGCTTCGACCCCCACCCAGGGAACACTGAAGCTTTCTTT. The chain links TRBV5-5 to TRBJ1-1; D uncertain. Germline V gives CDR1 SGHKS, CDR2 YYEKEE (reference sequence). The ends were cut back, 2 bases at V and 1 base at J, with 15 bases in the middle. CDR3 length equals 16 residues.